This TCR beta chain appears in the sequencing data of a study of regulatory T cells in long-lasting Graves disease. Germline V CDR1 and CDR2: SGDLS, YYNGEE. V lost 2 bases to trimming and J lost 4 bases, with 12 bases between them. The CDR3 is 14 residues long. The authors built TCR beta libraries using iRepertoire HTBI primers and Arm-PCR of CDR3 regions. Using its own MiXCR run on the multiplex PCR reads, TCRdb lists one record per CDR3 protein. The repertoire includes about 400,000 distinct CDR3 sequences, roughly a sixth of them detected once, and approximately 21% sits in the top ten. Indicated time point: newly diagnosed GD, antithyroid drugs for less than 3 months. With RNA extracted from PBMCs as input, the TCR library was made.

This chain uses TRBV9 with TRBJ2-5; possibly TRBD1 for D (5 bases). The TCR was taken from a female donor with Graves disease. Source: peripheral blood mononuclear cells (PBMCs), taken at new diagnosis, from a patient treated with antithyroid drugs. The CDR3 here is CASSVTGGIETQYF. CDR3 nucleotide sequence: TGTGCCAGCAGCGTTACAGGTGGGATAGAGACCCAGTACTTC.